These T cell receptor beta chains were read from a single sample in a study of cytomegalovirus exposure and HLA in healthy donors. Method: immunoSEQ multiplex PCR; TCRdb's copy keeps in-frame clones and lacks some. The data show about 200,000 clones, with roughly 80% seen just once and 15% to 17% held by the top ten. The sequencing input was PBMCs. These receptors were taken from a man between 35 and 55 years old in good health and CMV-seronegative. The CDR3 runs from the conserved cysteine through the conserved F or W. The D gene is left open where the match is weak. Rows give clone size only sometimes, using once, few, many, or a class for an expanded clone.

abundance,j_gene,d_gene,v_gene,CDR3nt,CDR3aa
NA,TRBJ1-1,TRBD1,TRBV18,TGTGCCAGCTCACCCCCGAGGCAGGGGGCTATCACTGAAGCTTTCTTT,CASSPPRQGAITEAFF
NA,TRBJ1-6,NA,TRBV7-3,TGTGCCAGCAGCGCCACAGGGAATTCACCCCTCCACTTT,CASSATGNSPLHF
NA,TRBJ2-2,NA,TRBV5-4,TGTGCCAGCAGCCTCCTGACAACGAACACCGGGGAGCTGTTTTTT,CASSLLTTNTGELFF
NA,TRBJ2-1,NA,TRBV29-1,TGCAGCGTTGAACGCGGTGGTGACAATGAGCAGTTCTTC,CSVERGGDNEQFF
NA,TRBJ1-2,NA,TRBV5-8,TGTGCCAGCAGCTTGGTTACAGGGATGAAAAGGGTCTATGGCTACACCTTC,CASSLVTGMKRVYGYTF
few,TRBJ2-4,TRBD1,TRBV2,TGTGCCAGCAGGGGGACAGGAGGCATTCAGTACTTC,CASRGTGGIQYF
NA,TRBJ1-1,NA,TRBV5-1,TGCGCCAGCAGCTGGGCCGGGGGGACCGACACTGAAGCTTTCTTT,CASSWAGGTDTEAFF
NA,TRBJ1-2,TRBD1,TRBV27,TGTGCCAGCAGTTCGGCAGGGGGCTTCTCTAACTATGGCTACACCTTC,CASSSAGGFSNYGYTF
NA,TRBJ2-5,TRBD2,TRBV11-3,TGTGCCAGCAGTCCTACTAGCGTAGAGACCCAGTACTTC,CASSPTSVETQYF
NA,TRBJ2-7,TRBD2,TRBV10-1,TGCGCCAGCAGTGAAGCGGGAGTGGGCGAGCAGTACTTC,CASSEAGVGEQYF
NA,TRBJ2-2,TRBD2,TRBV27,TGTGCCAGCAGCCGACAGGAGGCAGCGGGAGGACCCACCGGGGAGCTGTTTTTT,CASSRQEAAGGPTGELFF
NA,TRBJ2-5,NA,TRBV7-8,TGTGCCAGCAGCTTCCTTCAAGAGACCCAGTACTTC,CASSFLQETQYF
few,TRBJ2-6,TRBD1,TRBV18,TGTGCCAGCTCACCACGGACAGGGGTCGACTCTGGGGCCAACGTCCTGACTTTC,CASSPRTGVDSGANVLTF
once,TRBJ2-2,TRBD1,TRBV19,TGTGCCAGTAGTATGGGACAGGGTTCCGGGGAGCTGTTTTTT,CASSMGQGSGELFF
NA,TRBJ2-7,NA,TRBV6-5,TGTGCCAGCAGTTACGGGGAGGGGGCCTACGAGCAGTACTTC,CASSYGEGAYEQYF
NA,TRBJ1-1,TRBD1,TRBV25-1,TGTGCCAGCAGTGAAACGGGGACAGGGGGCATTAGGGACACTGAAGCTTTCTTT,CASSETGTGGIRDTEAFF
NA,TRBJ1-1,TRBD1,TRBV19,TGTGCCAGTAGAGACAGGGCGAACACTGAAGCTTTCTTT,CASRDRANTEAFF
NA,TRBJ2-1,TRBD2,TRBV27,TGTGCCAGCAGTTTGGGGCTAGCGGGTTACAATGAGCAGTTCTTC,CASSLGLAGYNEQFF
NA,TRBJ2-1,NA,TRBV27,TGTGCCAGCAGCCAACGGGGCAATGAGCAGTTCTTC,CASSQRGNEQFF
NA,TRBJ2-3,TRBD2,TRBV10-3,TGTGCCATCAGTACTAGCGGGGAGGGCACAGATACGCAGTATTTT,CAISTSGEGTDTQYF
NA,TRBJ2-2,TRBD1,TRBV15,TGTGCCACCGGACAGGGGGACGGCACCGGGGAGCTGTTTTTT,CATGQGDGTGELFF
NA,TRBJ2-7,TRBD2,TRBV7-8,TGTGCCAGCAGCTCCTATAGCGGGAGAGTATCCTACGAGCAGTACTTC,CASSSYSGRVSYEQYF
NA,TRBJ2-7,TRBD2,TRBV6-1,TGTGCCAGCAGCCCCTGGCGGGAGGCACCCTACGAGCAGTACTTC,CASSPWREAPYEQYF
NA,TRBJ1-5,TRBD1,TRBV19,TGTGCCAGTAGTATAAACGAGGGGGCGAGCAATCAGCCCCAGCATTTT,CASSINEGASNQPQHF
NA,TRBJ2-1,TRBD2,TRBV6-5,TGTGCCAGCAGTTTTAAACTAGCGGGGGGGAGCAATGAGCAGTTCTTC,CASSFKLAGGSNEQFF
NA,TRBJ2-7,NA,TRBV6-1,TGTGCCAGCAGTGAAGACGCTAGCGTCTACAGTCCCTACGAGCAGTACTTC,CASSEDASVYSPYEQYF
NA,TRBJ1-1,NA,TRBV15,TGTGCCACCAGCAGAAGGGGGAAAGACACTGAAGCTTTCTTT,CATSRRGKDTEAFF
NA,TRBJ2-7,TRBD2,TRBV15,TGTGCCACCAGTCGCGGGAGGGACTCCTACGAGCAGTACTTC,CATSRGRDSYEQYF